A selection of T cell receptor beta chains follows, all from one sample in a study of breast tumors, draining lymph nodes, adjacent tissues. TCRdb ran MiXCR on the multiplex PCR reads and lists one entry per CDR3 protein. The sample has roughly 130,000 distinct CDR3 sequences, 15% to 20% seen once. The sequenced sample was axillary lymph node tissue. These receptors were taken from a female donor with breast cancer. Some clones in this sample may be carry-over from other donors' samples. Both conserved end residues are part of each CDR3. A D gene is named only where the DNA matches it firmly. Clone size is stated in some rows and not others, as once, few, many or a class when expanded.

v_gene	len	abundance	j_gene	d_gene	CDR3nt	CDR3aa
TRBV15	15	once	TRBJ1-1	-	TGTGCCACCAGCAGAGATCTTCAGTTGAACACTGAAGCTTTCTTT	CATSRDLQLNTEAFF
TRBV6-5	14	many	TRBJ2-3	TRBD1	TGTGCCAGCACCTCGACAGGGGGGACAGATACGCAGTATTTT	CASTSTGGTDTQYF
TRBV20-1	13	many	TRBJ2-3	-	TGCAGTGCCGATTTGGGGAGAACAGATACGCAGTATTTT	CSADLGRTDTQYF
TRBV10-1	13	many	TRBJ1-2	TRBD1	TGCGCCAGCAGTGAGGGACAGGGCTATGGCTACACCTTC	CASSEGQGYGYTF
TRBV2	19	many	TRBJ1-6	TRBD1	TGTGCCAGCAGCGAGCCCCGCGAATTTCCTGGACAGGGCAATTCACCCCTCCACTTT	CASSEPREFPGQGNSPLHF
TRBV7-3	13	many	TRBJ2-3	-	TGTGCCAGCAGCTTCCCGGGCACAGATACGCAGTATTTT	CASSFPGTDTQYF
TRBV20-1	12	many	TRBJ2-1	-	TGCAGTGCTAGAGATAGTTACAATGAGCAGTTCTTC	CSARDSYNEQFF
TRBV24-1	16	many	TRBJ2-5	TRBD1	TGTGCCACCACAAGTGGGCAGGGACAGGGGTCCGGGACCCAGTACTTC	CATTSGQGQGSGTQYF
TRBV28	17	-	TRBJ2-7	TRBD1	TGTGCCAGCAGTTTAGGCTTGACAGGGCCACTCTCCTACGAGCAGTACTTC	CASSLGLTGPLSYEQYF
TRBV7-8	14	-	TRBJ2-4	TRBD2	TGTGCCAGCGCCAAGCCGGGGGGGGGAAACATTCAGTACTTC	CASAKPGGGNIQYF
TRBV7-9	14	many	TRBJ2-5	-	TGTGCCAGCAGCTTCAGTGAGGGGGTCAAGACCCAGTACTTC	CASSFSEGVKTQYF
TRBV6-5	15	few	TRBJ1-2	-	TGTGCCAGCAGTTACGCCGAACAGGGAATGGATGGCTACACCTTC	CASSYAEQGMDGYTF
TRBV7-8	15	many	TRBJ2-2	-	TGTGCCAGCAGCCCCCGTACAGGGACGGCCGGGGAGCTGTTTTTT	CASSPRTGTAGELFF